Each of the 30 T cell receptor beta chains below was sequenced from the same sample in a study of response to subunit inactivated influenza vaccine. In TCRdb, the RT-PCR reads were re-called with MiXCR into one record per CDR3 protein. The sample holds 450,000 to 550,000 distinct CDR3 sequences; approximately 24% are singletons and the top ten take 1.9%. The material was CD4+ T cells sorted from PBMCs, obtained about 5 days after vaccination. The source is a man aged 50 to 59 who received an inactivated influenza vaccine.

This clonotype was detected ten times or more. V and J are TRBV18 and TRBJ1-1; D gene uncertain. V shed 6 bases and J shed 1 base, with 9 bases lying between them. The germline CDR1 and CDR2 sequences are KGHSH and LQKENI. This CDR3 spans 13 amino acids. The CDR3 region has the DNA TGTGCCAGCTCCCCCAGGCAGAACACTGAAGCTTTCTTT. Residues: CASSPRQNTEAFF.

This sequence joins TRBV24-1 and TRBJ2-3; D call uncertain. The CDR3 extends over 13 amino acids. The V gene lost 7 bases and the J gene lost 11 bases, with 18 bases spanning the gap. Germline V gene lookup returns CDR1 KGHDR and CDR2 SFDVKD. The CDR3 sequence is CATRKAPDSQQYF. CDR3 bases: TGTGCCACCAGAAAGGCGCCAGACTCCCAGCAGTATTTT.

This clonotype was observed a handful of times. V usage is TRBV12-5 and J usage is TRBJ1-1, with no clear D. Germline V gene lookup returns CDR1 LGHNT and CDR2 FRNRAP. CDR3 size: 12 residues. The V end lost 4 bases, the J end lost 11 bases, and 14 bases lay between the germline ends. CDR3 in amino acids: CASGSYSIGAFF. CDR3 in DNA: TGTGCTAGTGGTTCCTATTCGATCGGGGCTTTCTTT.

This chain connects TRBV4-3 to TRBJ2-1; 8 bases line up with TRBD2. This CDR3 contains 14 residues. Germline CDR1 is LGHNA and CDR2 is YSLEER. Losses at the gene ends were 0 bases for V and 15 bases for J; bases not matched to a gene: 10. CDR3 residues: CASSQDSGTTPRFF. For the CDR3, the DNA is TGCGCCAGCAGCCAAGATAGCGGGACTACTCCTAGGTTCTTC.

V is TRBV20-1 and J is TRBJ2-3; D is uncertain. The CDR3 covers 11 residues. CDR1 DFQATT and CDR2 SNEGSKA come from the germline V gene (reference sequence). The V gene lost 6 bases and the J gene lost 0 bases, with 4 bases spanning the gap. The CDR3 DNA follows: TGCAGTGCCACTAGCACAGATACGCAGTATTTT. Protein sequence: CSATSTDTQYF.

This clonotype showed up just a few times. The V gene is TRBV7-2, the J gene TRBJ2-1; TRBD1 or TRBD2 may be the D gene (6 bases each). Between the trimmed V and J ends, which lost 0 bases and 8 bases, there was a span of 23 bases. Germline values: CDR1 SGHTA, CDR2 FQGNSA. This CDR3 is built from 18 residues. This chain's CDR3 is CASSLAGASVRGPYEQFF. Written as DNA, the CDR3 is TGTGCCAGCAGCTTAGCGGGGGCTAGCGTTAGAGGGCCGTATGAGCAGTTCTTC.

V and J are TRBV24-1 and TRBJ2-7, with no clear D. Germline CDR1 and CDR2: KGHDR and SFDVKD. The CDR3 is 10 residues long. Deletions cut 10 bases from V and 6 bases from J, with 9 bases between. For the CDR3, the DNA is TGTGCCACAGTAGAGGTCGAGCAGTACTTC. It translates to CATVEVEQYF.

V is TRBV9 and J is TRBJ2-7; 8 bases line up with TRBD2. Germline loops: CDR1 SGDLS, CDR2 YYNGEE. Germline trimming cut 2 bases from V and 6 bases from J; bases unmatched to any gene: 10. The CDR3 has 15 residues. The CDR3 reads CASSVPGLAACEQYF. Here the CDR3 DNA reads TGTGCCAGCAGCGTCCCCGGACTAGCCGCCTGCGAGCAGTACTTC. The full variable domain, with the rest looked up from reference TRBV9 and TRBJ2-7, is DSGVTQTPKHLITATGQRVTLRCSPRSGDLSVYWYQQSLDQGLQFLIQYYNGEERAKGNILERFSAQQFPDLHSELNLSSLELGDSALYFCASSVPGLAACEQYFGPGTRLTVT.

The V gene is TRBV7-8, the J gene TRBJ2-1, with 7 nucleotides matching TRBD2. The ends lost 5 bases at V and 3 bases at J; junction bases unmatched: 4. This CDR3 region has 14 residues. Germline CDR1 SGHVS, CDR2 FQNEAQ. In nucleotides, the CDR3 is TGTGCCAGCAGCCCCGGGACTATCTACAATGAGCAGTTCTTC. Its translation: CASSPGTIYNEQFF.

V gene TRBV20-1 combines with J gene TRBJ2-3, with 9 bases matching TRBD1. This CDR3 has 13 amino acids. The germline CDR1 and CDR2 sequences are DFQATT and SNEGSKA (reference sequence). J lost 4 bases, V lost 5 bases, and 4 bases had no gene match. CDR3 sequence (DNA): TGCAGTGCTGCCCGGACAGGGGCAGATACGCAGTATTTT. Translating gives CSAARTGADTQYF.

The chain couples TRBV6-2 or TRBV6-3 to TRBJ1-1; no clear D gene. The CDR3 is 14 residues long. Looked up from germline, CDR1 is MNHEY and CDR2 is SVGEGT. V was pared by 8 bases and J by 5 bases, with 18 bases between. The CDR3 DNA sequence: TGTGCCAGCGGCAAATCGCGGGGAATTACTGAAGCTTTCTTT. Amino acid sequence: CASGKSRGITEAFF.

This clonotype was observed a handful of times. The chain joins TRBV5-1 to TRBJ2-7, with a possible D match to TRBD1 (6 bases). Trimming pared 4 bases from V and 6 bases from J, leaving 17 bases between. The CDR3 consists of 14 residues. Germline CDR1 is SGHRS and CDR2 is YFSETQ. The CDR3 DNA reads TGCGCCAGCAGCCCCCAGCACAGGGTAAGCGAGCAGTACTTC. It is translated as CASSPQHRVSEQYF.

The chain employs TRBV27 and TRBJ2-5; TRBD2 matches 9 bases. The CDR3 totals 17 residues. V gave up 5 bases and J gave up 5 bases; unmatched junction bases: 15. In germline, CDR1 is MNHEY, CDR2 SMNVEV (reference sequence). The CDR3 DNA sequence: TGTGCCAGCAGTCCCATCCCCATGGCGGGGGGGCTGGAGACCCAGTACTTC. The encoded protein is CASSPIPMAGGLETQYF.

Here the CDR3 reads CASSLQGKDTQYF. The CDR3 DNA reads as TGTGCCAGCAGTTTACAGGGCAAGGATACGCAGTATTTT. This sequence joins TRBV12-3 or TRBV12-4 and TRBJ2-3; D perhaps matches TRBD1 (5 bases). The CDR3 covers 13 residues. Between the trimmed V and J ends, which lost 2 bases and 6 bases, there was a span of 9 bases.

The chain links TRBV12-3 or TRBV12-4 to TRBJ2-2; tentatively, D is TRBD1 or TRBD2 (5 bases each). The CDR3 totals 13 residues. Trimming cost V 0 bases and J 9 bases, with 8 bases left between them. CDR3 in amino acids: CASSLAGTWELFF. Here the CDR3 DNA reads TGTGCCAGCAGTTTAGCGGGGACCTGGGAGCTGTTTTTT.

This clonotype appeared a few times. The rearrangement joins TRBV20-1 to TRBJ1-4; D gene uncertain. Germline lookup yields CDR1 DFQATT and CDR2 SNEGSKA (reference sequence). The V end was cut by 3 bases, the J end by 13 bases, with 12 bases between. This CDR3 spans 11 amino acids. The CDR3 is CSARSDWGLFF. The CDR3 bases are TGCAGTGCTAGGTCTGACTGGGGACTGTTTTTT.

This chain uses TRBV9 with TRBJ1-6; the D gene is possibly TRBD1 (5 bases). The CDR3 totals 14 residues. CDR1 SGDLS and CDR2 YYNGEE come from the germline V gene. V lost 4 bases to trimming and J lost 7 bases, with 12 bases between them. CDR3 region: CASSWGVENSPLHF. Written as DNA, the CDR3 is TGTGCCAGCAGCTGGGGGGTAGAGAATTCACCCCTCCACTTT.

V gene TRBV9 combines with J gene TRBJ2-3; 9 bases agree with TRBD2. J was trimmed by 1 base and V by 3 bases; bases with no gene match: 6. CDR1 is SGDLS, CDR2 YYNGEE, per germline. The CDR3 runs to 16 residues. Here the CDR3 reads CASSALTSGRTDTQYF. For the CDR3, the DNA is TGTGCCAGCAGCGCCTTGACTAGCGGTCGCACAGATACGCAGTATTTT.

This clonotype was detected only a few times. The chain has TRBV9 and TRBJ2-1, with unresolved D. Trimming pared 0 bases from V and 7 bases from J, leaving 14 bases between. In germline, CDR1 is SGDLS, CDR2 YYNGEE. The CDR3 covers 15 residues. The CDR3 sequence: CASSVEAHEGNEQFF. CDR3 DNA sequence: TGTGCCAGCAGCGTAGAGGCGCATGAAGGTAATGAGCAGTTCTTC.

The chain links TRBV4-1 to TRBJ2-3; 11 nucleotides line up with TRBD2. With V trimmed by 4 bases and J by 0 bases, 3 bases remained unmatched. The germline CDR1 and CDR2 sequences are MGHRA and YSYEKL. The CDR3 length is 16 residues. The DNA for the CDR3 is TGCGCCAGCAGCCCGACTAGCGGGGAAAGCACAGATACGCAGTATTTT. Translating gives CASSPTSGESTDTQYF.

The chain recombines TRBV10-3 with TRBJ1-5; D is possibly TRBD1 (5 bases). CDR3 length: 14 amino acids. CDR1 and CDR2 from the germline V gene are ENHRY and SYGVKD. Trimming shortened V by 4 bases and J by 11 bases, and 18 bases separated the two germline ends. CDR3 protein: CAISGDSAGRAQHF. CDR3 in DNA: TGTGCCATCAGTGGAGACAGCGCAGGTCGAGCCCAGCATTTT.

This chain uses TRBV10-3 with TRBJ2-7, with 9 bases lining up with TRBD2. Germline V gene sequence: CDR1 ENHRY, CDR2 SYGVKD. The CDR3 consists of 14 residues. With 3 bases clipped from V and 4 bases from J, the junction kept 4 bases outside the gene matches. CDR3 in DNA: TGTGCCATCAGTGACGGGACTAGCAAATACGAGCAGTACTTC. It translates to CAISDGTSKYEQYF.

The chain employs TRBV6-5 and TRBJ2-7; TRBD1 is a possible D gene (5 bases). The germline V gene encodes CDR1 MNHEY and CDR2 SVGAGI. V was trimmed by 2 bases and J by 3 bases, leaving 11 bases between them. The length of the CDR3 is 14 residues. CDR3 region: CASSYGAGNYEQYF. In nucleotides, the CDR3 is TGTGCCAGCAGTTACGGCGCAGGGAACTACGAGCAGTACTTC.

Only a few counts were recorded for this clonotype. V usage is TRBV18 and J usage is TRBJ2-1; unclear D gene. The CDR3 consists of 16 residues. CDR1 KGHSH and CDR2 LQKENI come from the germline V gene. V dropped 1 base and J dropped 6 bases, with 16 bases sitting between them. CDR3 coding DNA: TGTGCCAGCTCACCACGTGAGCAAATTGGTTCCAATGAGCAGTTCTTC. Encoded protein: CASSPREQIGSNEQFF.

Written as DNA, the CDR3 is TGCGCCAGCAGCCAAGTGCGGGCGTTCTACAATGAGCAGTTCTTC. Encoded protein: CASSQVRAFYNEQFF. The chain is built from TRBV4-3 and TRBJ2-1, with a tentative D call TRBD2 (5 bases). Deletions cut 1 base from V and 3 bases from J, with 10 bases between. The CDR3 consists of 15 residues. The germline V gene has CDR1 LGHNA and CDR2 YSLEER.

The CDR3 protein is CASTSSGVIPYEQYF. The CDR3 DNA is TGTGCCAGCACCTCTTCGGGGGTAATCCCCTACGAGCAGTACTTC. The chain joins TRBV6-1 to TRBJ2-7, with D perhaps TRBD2 (6 bases). The V and J ends lost 7 bases and 2 bases respectively, with 18 bases between them. The germline V gene has CDR1 MNHNS and CDR2 SASEGT. CDR3 size: 15 residues.

The chain carries TRBV27 and TRBJ2-3; TRBD2 is a possible D gene (5 bases). The ends were cut back, 6 bases at V and 2 bases at J, with 18 bases in the middle. CDR3 size: 16 residues. Per germline, CDR1 MNHEY and CDR2 SMNVEV (reference sequence). CDR3 region: CASSLQGRSNTDTQYF. Here the CDR3 DNA reads TGTGCCAGCAGCCTCCAAGGGAGAAGTAACACAGATACGCAGTATTTT.

The chain carries TRBV7-2 and TRBJ2-5, with 11 bases fitting TRBD1. CDR1 is SGHTA, CDR2 FQGNSA, per germline. This CDR3 spans 13 amino acids. The CDR3 reads CAYGDRGKETQYF. In DNA form, the CDR3 reads TGTGCTTACGGGGACAGGGGGAAAGAGACCCAGTACTTC. Full variable domain (outside the CDR3, taken from reference TRBV7-2 and TRBJ2-5): GAGVSQSPSNKVTEKGKDVELRCDPISGHTALYWYRQSLGQGLEFLIYFQGNSAPDKSGLPSDRFSAERTGGSVSTLTIQRTQQEDSAVYLCAYGDRGKETQYFGPGTRLLVL.

The V and J genes are TRBV18 and TRBJ2-5; possible D gene TRBD2, 5 bases. The V gene lost 3 bases and the J gene lost 7 bases, with 12 bases spanning the gap. In germline, CDR1 is KGHSH, CDR2 LQKENI. The CDR3 loop spans 13 amino acids. The CDR3 loop reads CASSPREEGTQYF. The CDR3 nucleotides read TGTGCCAGCTCACCCCGGGAAGAGGGGACCCAGTACTTC. The variable domain in full, completed from reference TRBV18 and TRBJ2-5, reads NAGVMQNPRHLVRRRGQEARLRCSPMKGHSHVYWYRQLPEEGLKFMVYLQKENIIDESGMPKERFSAEFPKEGPSILRIQQVVRGDSAAYFCASSPREEGTQYFGPGTRLLVL.

This clonotype was detected once. V gene TRBV3-1 combines with J gene TRBJ1-1, with 7 bases matching TRBD1. V dropped 3 bases and J dropped 6; count of bases not matched to a gene: 13. The CDR3 is 16 amino acids. CDR1 and CDR2 (germline): LGHDT, YNNKEL (reference sequence). The CDR3 reads CASSHESRRGTAEAFF. DNA of the CDR3: TGTGCCAGCAGCCATGAATCGAGGCGAGGGACAGCTGAAGCTTTCTTT.